These 26 T cell receptor beta chains were all obtained from the same sample, sequenced in a study of a mutant IDH1 vaccine in newly diagnosed glioma. The assay was immunoSEQ multiplex PCR, and TCRdb's table has in-frame clones only and misses some. The data show 77,000 or so clones, 70% to 90% seen once. Documented time point: week 47, end of study. Doses of 300 ug of mutant IDH1 20-mer peptide were given with topical imiquimod. No antigens are known for them. The material sequenced was PBMCs, taken from a glioma patient whose treatment included an IDH1 peptide vaccine. The receptors shown here come from a man aged 40-50 years with glioma.

The chain is built from TRBV7-2 and TRBJ1-4; 12 positions match TRBD1. From germline, CDR1 is SGHTA and CDR2 FQGNSA. The CDR3 runs 15 residues. Unmatched junction bases numbered 8, after V lost 5 bases and J lost 10 bases. CDR3 in amino acids: CASSHPGQGAAKLFF. The CDR3 DNA sequence: TGTGCCAGCAGCCACCCGGGACAGGGGGCGGCAAAACTGTTTTTT. The full variable domain, its missing parts supplied by reference TRBV7-2 and TRBJ1-4, is GAGVSQSPSNKVTEKGKDVELRCDPISGHTALYWYRQSLGQGLEFLIYFQGNSAPDKSGLPSDRFSAERTGGSVSTLTIQRTQQEDSAVYLCASSHPGQGAAKLFFGSGTQLSVL.

This chain joins TRBV13 and TRBJ2-7; D might be TRBD1 (6 bases). The V end lost 7 bases, the J end lost 1 base, and 17 bases lay between the germline ends. Per the germline V gene, CDR1 is PRHDT and CDR2 is FYEKMQ (reference sequence). There are 15 residues in the CDR3. CDR3 protein: CASTRKGVPSYEQYF. Written as DNA, the CDR3 is TGTGCCAGCACCAGAAAGGGGGTTCCTTCCTACGAGCAGTACTTC.

The V and J genes are TRBV30 and TRBJ2-3, with 10 bases matching TRBD1. Germline V gene lookup returns CDR1 GTSNPN and CDR2 SVGIG (reference sequence). The J segment lost 4 bases and the V segment lost 3 bases, leaving 4 bases of the junction unmatched. This CDR3 spans 14 amino acids. The CDR3: CAWRGDRGSDTQYF. In nucleotides, the CDR3 is TGTGCCTGGAGGGGGGACAGGGGCTCAGATACGCAGTATTTT. The whole variable domain, remainder taken from reference TRBV30 and TRBJ2-3, is SQTIHQWPATLVQPVGSPLSLECTVEGTSNPNLYWYRQAAGRGLQLLFYSVGIGQISSEVPQNLSASRPQDRQFILSSKKLLLSDSGFYLCAWRGDRGSDTQYFGPGTRLTVL.

V is TRBV5-4 and J is TRBJ1-1, with TRBD1 identical over 8 bases. CDR1 and CDR2 (germline): SGHNT, YYREEE (reference sequence). This CDR3 spans 13 amino acids. The V and J ends lost 4 bases and 8 bases, in that order; junction bases with no gene match: 7. The CDR3 region is CASSGQGRSEAFF. The CDR3 DNA is TGTGCCAGCAGCGGACAGGGTCGGTCCGAAGCTTTCTTT.

The rearrangement links TRBV10-3 to TRBJ2-1; D is unresolved. V lost 0 bases to trimming and J lost 1 base, with 10 bases between them. The CDR3 has 16 residues. Germline-derived CDR1 and CDR2 are ENHRY and SYGVKD. CDR3 in amino acids: CAISESTSSSYNEQFF. Written as DNA, the CDR3 is TGTGCCATCAGTGAGTCGACCAGTTCTTCCTACAATGAGCAGTTCTTC.

The chain employs TRBV18 and TRBJ1-1; no clear D. Germline assignment: CDR1 KGHSH and CDR2 LQKENI. V lost 3 bases, J lost 0 bases, and 8 bases lay in between. The length of the CDR3 is 14 residues. DNA for the CDR3: TGTGCCAGCTCACCCTGGGCTTTGAACACTGAAGCTTTCTTT. It encodes CASSPWALNTEAFF.

The rearrangement links TRBV5-4 to TRBJ2-4; 7 nucleotides line up with TRBD1. V was clipped by 5 bases and J by 0 bases; unmatched bases: 8. The CDR3 covers 16 residues. Germline V gives CDR1 SGHNT, CDR2 YYREEE (reference sequence). The CDR3: CASSSGTVLAKNIQYF. CDR3 coding DNA: TGTGCCAGCAGTTCCGGGACAGTCCTAGCCAAAAACATTCAGTACTTC.

With respect to this clone: At one of its ends the junction is not consistent with the germline gene, which may arise from a read error. The chain is built from TRBV7-7 and TRBJ2-1, with D perhaps given as TRBD1 or TRBD2 (5 bases each). The CDR3 is 14 residues long. Germline V gene sequence: CDR1 SSHAT, CDR2 FNYEAQ (reference sequence). The CDR3 spells CASSLEGPGNEQFF. In DNA form, the CDR3 reads TGTGCTAGCAGCTTAGAGGGGCCCGGGAATGAGCAGTTCTTC.

This chain links TRBV5-1 with TRBJ2-2; 9 bases match TRBD1. Germline-derived CDR1 and CDR2 are SGHRS and YFSETQ. The CDR3 contains 17 residues. After removal of 2 bases from V and 6 bases from J, the junction contained 11 bases not matched to a gene. In DNA form, the CDR3 reads TGCGCCAGCAGCTTCAGCCGGGACAGGGTGATCCCCGGGGAGCTGTTTTTT. This gives the protein CASSFSRDRVIPGELFF.

This chain connects TRBV11-2 to TRBJ2-1; the match to TRBD2 covers 9 bases. Trimming at V came to 5 bases and at J to 10 bases, leaving 9 bases not matched to a gene. CDR1 and CDR2 from the germline V gene are SGHAT and FQNNGV. The CDR3 extends over 14 amino acids. Here the CDR3 DNA reads TGTGCCAGCAGCCGAACCGCCGGGACTAGCGAGCAGTTCTTC. Its translation is CASSRTAGTSEQFF.

CDR3 sequence reads: CASSATGGSYEQYF. As DNA, the CDR3 is TGTGCCAGCAGCGCGACAGGGGGATCCTACGAGCAGTACTTC. The V call is TRBV13, the J call TRBJ2-7; 9 bases are shared with TRBD1. Germline V CDR1 and CDR2: PRHDT, FYEKMQ (reference sequence). The V segment lost 5 bases and the J segment 1 base; nucleotides outside the gene matches: 3. The CDR3 is 14 amino acids.

The rearrangement joins TRBV30 to TRBJ2-1; no clear D. Trimming took off 2 bases at V and 6 bases at J, with 8 bases between the two ends. The CDR3 has 12 residues. Germline CDR1 is GTSNPN and CDR2 is SVGIG (reference sequence). CDR3 sequence: CAWSPTSNEQFF. The CDR3 DNA sequence: TGTGCCTGGAGTCCTACCTCCAATGAGCAGTTCTTC.

The chain joins TRBV18 to TRBJ2-1, with 8 bases fitting TRBD1. The CDR3 runs 14 residues. Germline-derived CDR1 and CDR2 are KGHSH and LQKENI. Trimming at V came to 2 bases and at J to 10 bases, leaving 7 bases not matched to a gene. The CDR3 loop reads CASSPFEAGGEQFF. The CDR3 DNA reads TGTGCCAGCTCACCATTCGAGGCAGGGGGCGAGCAGTTCTTC. Full variable domain (missing parts from reference TRBV18 and TRBJ2-1): NAGVMQNPRHLVRRRGQEARLRCSPMKGHSHVYWYRQLPEEGLKFMVYLQKENIIDESGMPKERFSAEFPKEGPSILRIQQVVRGDSAAYFCASSPFEAGGEQFFGPGTRLTVL.

Sample share makes this clone medium-sized. The CDR3 reads CASRQGQGVDEQYF. The CDR3 coding sequence is TGTGCCAGCAGGCAAGGACAGGGGGTTGACGAGCAGTACTTC. The chain recombines TRBV28 with TRBJ2-7, with 10 bases fitting TRBD1. Looked up from germline, CDR1 is MDHEN and CDR2 is SYDVKM. Trimming cost V 6 bases and J 5 bases; bases outside gene matches: 7. The CDR3 totals 14 residues.

The chain carries TRBV7-2 and TRBJ1-5; TRBD1 is a possible D gene (5 bases). Germline CDR1 SGHTA, CDR2 FQGNSA. Trimming removed 5 bases at V and 4 bases at J, with 9 bases between. The CDR3 covers 13 residues. As DNA, the CDR3 is TGTGCCAGCAGCGGGGGGGGTAATCAGCCCCAGCATTTT. Its translation: CASSGGGNQPQHF.

V and J are TRBV2 and TRBJ2-3; D remains ambiguous. The CDR3 has 13 amino acids. CDR1 and CDR2 (germline): SNHLY, FYNNEI. Trimming removed 5 bases at V and 5 bases at J, with 11 bases between. The CDR3 sequence: CASSPMGLDTQYF. DNA for the CDR3: TGTGCCAGCAGTCCTATGGGCTTAGATACGCAGTATTTT.

A few counts support this clone. V gene TRBV6-5 combines with J gene TRBJ2-7; D is perhaps TRBD1 or TRBD2 (6 bases each). This CDR3 region has 15 residues. The germline gives CDR1 MNHEY, CDR2 SVGAGI. V was trimmed by 4 bases and J by 0 bases, leaving 13 bases between them. The DNA of the CDR3 is TGTGCCAGCAGTTTAACGGGGGCCTACTCCTACGAGCAGTACTTC. Its translation is CASSLTGAYSYEQYF.

This CDR3 is CASSSYTLGGAGTEAFF. The CDR3 DNA follows: TGTGCCAGCAGTTCGTACACCCTGGGCGGGGCCGGTACTGAAGCTTTCTTT. V and J are TRBV28 and TRBJ1-1, with a weak D call TRBD1 (5 bases). The germline V gene encodes CDR1 MDHEN and CDR2 SYDVKM. The CDR3 is 17 amino acids. Deletions cut 4 bases from V and 5 bases from J, with 23 bases between.

The chain is built from TRBV4-3 and TRBJ1-2; D may be TRBD1 (6 bases). V gave up 1 base and J gave up 9 bases, with 15 bases separating them. The CDR3 is 14 residues long. CDR1 is LGHNA, CDR2 YSLEER, per germline. Written as DNA, the CDR3 is TGCGCCAGCAGCCAAGTCTGGGGGCAAGGGCGCTACACCTTC. Protein: CASSQVWGQGRYTF.

The V call is TRBV5-6, the J call TRBJ1-3; maybe TRBD1 (5 bases). Germline V gene sequence: CDR1 SGHDT, CDR2 YYEEEE. V dropped 2 bases and J dropped 0 bases, with 12 bases sitting between them. The CDR3 has 16 residues. The CDR3 region has the DNA TGTGCCAGCAGCTTTAGCCCAGGGTTCTCTGGAAACACCATATATTTT. Its protein product is CASSFSPGFSGNTIYF. The variable domain in full, with the rest retrieved from reference TRBV5-6 and TRBJ1-3, is DAGVTQSPTHLIKTRGQQVTLRCSPKSGHDTVSWYQQALGQGPQFIFQYYEEEERQRGNFPDRFSGHQFPNYSSELNVNALLLGDSALYLCASSFSPGFSGNTIYFGEGSWLTVV.

J is TRBJ2-3 and V is TRBV5-6, with a possible D match to TRBD1 (5 bases). The CDR3 runs 15 residues. Trimming shortened V by 0 bases and J by 0 bases, and 8 bases separated the two germline ends. The germline gives CDR1 SGHDT, CDR2 YYEEEE. This chain's CDR3 is CASSLGQLSTDTQYF. In nucleotides, the CDR3 is TGTGCCAGCAGCTTGGGACAGCTGAGCACAGATACGCAGTATTTT.

The V and J genes are TRBV15 and TRBJ1-5; D call uncertain. Trimming cost V 5 bases and J 1 base, with 12 bases left between them. Germline lookup yields CDR1 LNHNV and CDR2 YYDKDF (reference sequence). The length of the CDR3 is 15 residues. The CDR3 DNA follows: TGTGCCACCAGCCCGGGAGGCGGAAGCAATCAGCCCCAGCATTTT. The encoded protein is CATSPGGGSNQPQHF.

At least ten counts were recorded for this clone. The chain links TRBV18 to TRBJ1-2; D is undetermined. The CDR3 runs 15 residues. Germline V lookup: CDR1 KGHSH, CDR2 LQKENI. Trimming cost V 3 bases and J 0 bases, with 11 bases left between them. The CDR3 here is CASSPGVKTNYGYTF. DNA for the CDR3: TGTGCCAGCTCACCCGGAGTTAAAACTAACTATGGCTACACCTTC.

In its sample, this clone was seen once. The CDR3 DNA reads TGTGCCAGCAGGGCTGGGACAGGGGATGAAAAACTGTTTTTT. It specifies CASRAGTGDEKLFF. The chain has TRBV2 and TRBJ1-4; 10 nucleotides match TRBD1. The V and J ends lost 6 bases and 6 bases, in that order; junction bases with no gene match: 4. The CDR3 is 14 amino acids. Germline V gene lookup returns CDR1 SNHLY and CDR2 FYNNEI.

V gene TRBV6-5 combines with J gene TRBJ2-5; D gene unclear. Matching the DNA end better, TRBJ2-7 makes the J call doubtful. Germline lookup yields CDR1 MNHEY and CDR2 SVGAGI. The CDR3 covers 14 residues. The CDR3: CASSYGSATYEQYF. CDR3 nucleotide sequence: TGTGCCAGCAGTTACGGCTCGGCAACCTACGAGCAGTACTTC.

This chain links TRBV25-1 with TRBJ1-2; 7 bases align to TRBD1. The CDR3 contains 14 residues. Trimming at V came to 6 bases and at J to 8 bases, leaving 12 bases not matched to a gene. The germline V gene encodes CDR1 MGHDK and CDR2 SYGVNS. The DNA of the CDR3 is TGTGCCAGCAGCAGGGGGGATTCGGTCTACGGCTACACCTTC. Translated: CASSRGDSVYGYTF.